The source of this T cell receptor beta chain is a study of shared clonotypes between healthy human individuals. Study outcomes and limitations: Sequencing depth was predicted to influence how clonotypes are shared among donors. Around 5% of naive CD4 clonotypes were common to a handful of donors. Unshared clonotypes carried lower generation probabilities than those common to all four donors.

About this clone itself: Antigen: not known.

V was clipped by 6 bases and J by 10 bases; unmatched bases: 9. CDR3 length equals 14 residues. CDR1 MDHEN and CDR2 SYDVKM come from the germline V gene. Each cell subset's genomic DNA was divided evenly among several immunoSEQ plates. Produced via immunoSEQ multiplex PCR; TCRdb's table is partial and in-frame only. The data hold millions of clones, with 95% observed a single time. The clonotype comes from a man in his late teens or twenties in good health. Specimen: naive CD4+ T cells sorted from blood. Specified subset: CD45RA+ positively selected. This chain links TRBV28 with TRBJ1-6; TRBD1 agrees at 7 bases. CDR3 sequence reads: CASRTRQGGSPLHF. For the CDR3, the DNA is TGTGCCAGCAGGACCAGACAGGGCGGCTCACCCCTCCACTTT.